These T cell receptor beta chains were read from a single sample in a study of blood T cell repertoires in COVID-19. Assay used: immunoSEQ multiplex PCR; TCRdb lists only in-frame clones, some missing. Here the sample spans 200,000 to 250,000 clones, about 83% being singletons. The sample taken for sequencing was PBMCs or T cells enriched from blood (not recorded which). These TCRs come from a woman aged 45-65 years who had recovered from COVID-19. CDR3s include the opening cysteine and the closing phenylalanine or tryptophan. D genes are given only for firm matches.

v_call: TRBV7-2; j_call: TRBJ2-5; d_call: TRBD2; cdr3_aa: CASSLWASGFQETQYF
v_call: TRBV6-5; j_call: TRBJ2-7; d_call: -; cdr3_aa: CASSPSLALTYEQYF
v_call: TRBV4-1; j_call: TRBJ2-2; d_call: -; cdr3_aa: CASSQPQASGELFF
v_call: TRBV7-9; j_call: TRBJ2-7; d_call: TRBD2; cdr3_aa: CASSLAGGLAGHYEQYF
v_call: TRBV5-6; j_call: TRBJ2-4; d_call: TRBD2; cdr3_aa: CASLLAGAKNIQYF
v_call: TRBV7-6; j_call: TRBJ2-7; d_call: -; cdr3_aa: CASSFTGSSYEQYF
v_call: TRBV28; j_call: TRBJ1-5; d_call: -; cdr3_aa: CASSLRDFNQPQHF
v_call: TRBV18; j_call: TRBJ1-2; d_call: TRBD1; cdr3_aa: CASSPDRGYGYTF
v_call: TRBV28; j_call: TRBJ2-1; d_call: -; cdr3_aa: CASRYRTLSSYNEQFF
v_call: TRBV2; j_call: TRBJ1-4; d_call: -; cdr3_aa: CASRGLGGNEKLFF
v_call: TRBV11-3; j_call: TRBJ1-5; d_call: -; cdr3_aa: CASSLDQGQPQHF
v_call: TRBV24-1; j_call: TRBJ2-1; d_call: -; cdr3_aa: CATSDWGREYNEQFF
v_call: TRBV27; j_call: TRBJ1-2; d_call: -; cdr3_aa: CASSIKSHSYGYTF
v_call: TRBV6-2/TRBV6-3; j_call: TRBJ1-2; d_call: -; cdr3_aa: CASSYSHREGYGYTF
v_call: TRBV6-2/TRBV6-3; j_call: TRBJ2-1; d_call: TRBD1; cdr3_aa: CASSYLQPGQGRNEQFF
v_call: TRBV19; j_call: TRBJ1-1; d_call: -; cdr3_aa: CASSSRVTEAFF
v_call: TRBV7-2; j_call: TRBJ2-7; d_call: -; cdr3_aa: CASKVLGGTSYEQYF
v_call: TRBV2; j_call: TRBJ2-1; d_call: TRBD2; cdr3_aa: CASRLGTSGMHGERNEQFF
v_call: TRBV7-6; j_call: TRBJ1-1; d_call: -; cdr3_aa: CASSSSSQGGNTEAFF
v_call: TRBV3-1/TRBV3-2; j_call: TRBJ2-5; d_call: -; cdr3_aa: CASSQEWYEETQYF
v_call: TRBV19; j_call: TRBJ2-6; d_call: -; cdr3_aa: CASSIDFTGVLTF
v_call: TRBV29-1; j_call: TRBJ1-1; d_call: TRBD1; cdr3_aa: CSVLQGTNTEAFF
v_call: TRBV9; j_call: TRBJ2-7; d_call: TRBD1; cdr3_aa: CASSVVDRGYEQYF
v_call: TRBV4-1; j_call: TRBJ2-1; d_call: TRBD1; cdr3_aa: CASSHPAQGAFEQFF
v_call: TRBV15; j_call: TRBJ1-1; d_call: -; cdr3_aa: CATSRVSNGEAFF
v_call: TRBV2; j_call: TRBJ1-1; d_call: -; cdr3_aa: CASSERGLTEAFF
v_call: TRBV20-1; j_call: TRBJ2-3; d_call: TRBD2; cdr3_aa: CSAIERGSTDTQYF
v_call: TRBV9; j_call: TRBJ1-5; d_call: TRBD1; cdr3_aa: CASSVRGGDNQPQHF
v_call: TRBV30; j_call: TRBJ1-1; d_call: -; cdr3_aa: CAWLWGENMNTEAFF
v_call: TRBV5-4; j_call: TRBJ2-3; d_call: -; cdr3_aa: CASIAEDTQYF
v_call: TRBV27; j_call: TRBJ1-6; d_call: -; cdr3_aa: CASSFRVAGSYNSPLHF
v_call: TRBV15; j_call: TRBJ1-5; d_call: -; cdr3_aa: CATSRADQPQHF
v_call: TRBV27; j_call: TRBJ1-1; d_call: -; cdr3_aa: CASSFGGSEAFF
v_call: TRBV11-3; j_call: TRBJ1-1; d_call: -; cdr3_aa: CASRLGGGTEAFF
v_call: TRBV19; j_call: TRBJ1-5; d_call: TRBD1; cdr3_aa: CASSDDRGGNQPQHF